These T cell receptor beta chains were read from a single sample in a study of T cell repertoires in cytomegalovirus infection. TCRdb redid the calling of the reads with MiXCR, one entry per CDR3 protein. The table has 650,000 to 900,000 distinct CDR3 sequences, 25% to 30% seen once. Their antigens are not known. Sequenced here: cultured CD8+ T cells from PBMCs, sampled from culture after CMV antigen stimulation. These receptors were obtained from a human donor in good health (CMV status not recorded). Some clones in this sample may be carry-over from other donors' samples. Both conserved end residues are part of each CDR3. The D gene is left open where the match is weak. A row's size may be missing; if present it is once, few, many or a size class.

j_call | d_call | clone_size | v_call | cdr3_nt | cdr3_aa
TRBJ1-6 | NA | few | TRBV27 | TGTGCCAGCAGTTTATGGGGAGGCGATAATTCACCCCTCCACTTT | CASSLWGGDNSPLHF
TRBJ2-7 | NA | few | TRBV2 | TGTGCCAGCAGGGGTGGGACCCACGAGCAGTACTTC | CASRGGTHEQYF
TRBJ2-5 | NA | few | TRBV6-5 | TGTGCCAGCAGTTACGGTGGGGCGGAGACCCAGTACTTC | CASSYGGAETQYF
TRBJ2-2 | NA | few | TRBV12-3/TRBV12-4 | TGTGCCAGCAGCCGCAGACAGAACACCGGGGAGCTGTTTTTT | CASSRRQNTGELFF
TRBJ2-1 | NA | NA | TRBV4-1 | TGCGCCTCAGCTAGCTCCTACAATGAGCAGTTCTTC | CASASSYNEQFF
TRBJ2-5 | NA | NA | TRBV20-1 | TGCAGTGCTAGAGATCGAGTACGGAGAGAGACCCAGTACTTC | CSARDRVRRETQYF
TRBJ2-7 | NA | NA | TRBV6-5 | TGTGCCAGCAGTTACTCGCTCAGTAACGAGCAGTACTTC | CASSYSLSNEQYF
TRBJ2-1 | TRBD1 | NA | TRBV4-1 | TGTGCCAGCTGCCCCGCCGACGGGACAGGGGATCCCGACAATGAGCAGTTCTTC | CASCPADGTGDPDNEQFF
TRBJ2-1 | TRBD2 | once | TRBV7-6 | TGTGCTAGCACCCCCGGGACTAGCCCCTACAATGAGCAGTTCTTC | CASTPGTSPYNEQFF
TRBJ2-1 | TRBD2 | NA | TRBV6-1 | TGTGCCAGCAGTGAAGAGGGGCGGGGGGGGGACTATGAGCAGTTCTTC | CASSEEGRGGDYEQFF
TRBJ2-7 | NA | NA | TRBV7-6 | TGTGCCAGCAGCTTAGGAGCTGGGAACTCCTACGAGCAGTACTTC | CASSLGAGNSYEQYF